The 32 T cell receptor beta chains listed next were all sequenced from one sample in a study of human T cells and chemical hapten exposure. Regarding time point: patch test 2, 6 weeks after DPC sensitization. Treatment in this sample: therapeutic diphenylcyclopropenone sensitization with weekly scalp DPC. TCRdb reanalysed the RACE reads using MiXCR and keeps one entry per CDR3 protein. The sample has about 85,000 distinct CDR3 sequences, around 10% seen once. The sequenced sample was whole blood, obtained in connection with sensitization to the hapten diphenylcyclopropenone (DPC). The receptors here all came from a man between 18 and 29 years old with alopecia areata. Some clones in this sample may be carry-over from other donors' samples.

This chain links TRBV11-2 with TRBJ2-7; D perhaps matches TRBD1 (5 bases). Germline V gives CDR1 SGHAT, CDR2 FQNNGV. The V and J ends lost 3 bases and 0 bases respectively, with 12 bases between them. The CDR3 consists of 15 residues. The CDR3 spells CASSFGERGSYEQYF. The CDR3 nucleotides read TGTGCCAGCAGCTTCGGCGAAAGGGGCTCCTACGAGCAGTACTTC.

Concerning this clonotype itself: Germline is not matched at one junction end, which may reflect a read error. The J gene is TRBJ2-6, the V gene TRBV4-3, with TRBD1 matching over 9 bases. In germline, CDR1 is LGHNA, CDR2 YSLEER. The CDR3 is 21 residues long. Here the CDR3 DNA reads TGCGCCAGCAGCCCTAGTGGATGGGACAGGGAGATGAACTCTGGGGCCAACGTCCCGACTTTC. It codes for CASSPSGWDREMNSGANVPTF.

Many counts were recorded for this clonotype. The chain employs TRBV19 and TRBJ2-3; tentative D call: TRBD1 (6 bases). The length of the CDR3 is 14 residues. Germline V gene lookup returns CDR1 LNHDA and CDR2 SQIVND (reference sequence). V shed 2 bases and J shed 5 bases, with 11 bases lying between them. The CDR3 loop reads CASSIWGQIDTQYF. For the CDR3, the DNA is TGTGCCAGTAGTATATGGGGGCAGATAGATACGCAGTATTTT.

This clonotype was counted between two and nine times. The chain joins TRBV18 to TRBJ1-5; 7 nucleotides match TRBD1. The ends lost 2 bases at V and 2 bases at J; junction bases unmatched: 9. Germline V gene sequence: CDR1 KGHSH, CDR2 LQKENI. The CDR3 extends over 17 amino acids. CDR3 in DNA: TGTGCCAGCTCACCAAGGACAGGTGGGGATGGCAATCAGCCCCAGCATTTT. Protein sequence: CASSPRTGGDGNQPQHF.

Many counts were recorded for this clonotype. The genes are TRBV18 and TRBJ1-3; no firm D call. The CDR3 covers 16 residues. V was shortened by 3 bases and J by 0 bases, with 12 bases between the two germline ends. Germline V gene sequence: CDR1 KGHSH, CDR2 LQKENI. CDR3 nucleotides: TGTGCCAGCTCACCTGCTGGAGCGGACTCTGGAAACACCATATATTTT. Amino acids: CASSPAGADSGNTIYF.

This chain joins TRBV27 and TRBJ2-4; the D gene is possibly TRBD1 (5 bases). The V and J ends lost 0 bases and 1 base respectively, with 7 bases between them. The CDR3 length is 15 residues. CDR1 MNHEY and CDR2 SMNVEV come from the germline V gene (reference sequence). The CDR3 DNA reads TGTGCCAGCAGTTTATCTGGGGCCGCCAAAAACATTCAGTACTTC. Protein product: CASSLSGAAKNIQYF.

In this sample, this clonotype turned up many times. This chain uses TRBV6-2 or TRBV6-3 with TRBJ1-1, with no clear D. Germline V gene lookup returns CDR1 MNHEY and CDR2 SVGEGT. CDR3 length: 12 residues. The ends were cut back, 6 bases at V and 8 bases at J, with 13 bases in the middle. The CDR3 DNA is TGTGCCAGCAGACAAGGACGGTCAGAAGCTTTCTTT. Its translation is CASRQGRSEAFF.

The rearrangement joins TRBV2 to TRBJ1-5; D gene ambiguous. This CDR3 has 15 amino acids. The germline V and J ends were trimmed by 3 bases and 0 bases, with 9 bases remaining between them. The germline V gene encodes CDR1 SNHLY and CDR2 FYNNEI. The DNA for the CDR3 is TGTGCCAGCAGTGACCAGAGCTATAGCAATCAGCCCCAGCATTTT. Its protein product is CASSDQSYSNQPQHF.

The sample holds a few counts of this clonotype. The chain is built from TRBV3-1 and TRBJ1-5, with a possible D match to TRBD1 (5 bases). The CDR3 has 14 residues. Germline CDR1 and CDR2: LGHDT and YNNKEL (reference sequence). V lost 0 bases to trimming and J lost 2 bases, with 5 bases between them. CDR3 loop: CASSQEGGNQPQHF. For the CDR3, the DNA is TGTGCCAGCAGCCAAGAGGGGGGCAATCAGCCCCAGCATTTT.

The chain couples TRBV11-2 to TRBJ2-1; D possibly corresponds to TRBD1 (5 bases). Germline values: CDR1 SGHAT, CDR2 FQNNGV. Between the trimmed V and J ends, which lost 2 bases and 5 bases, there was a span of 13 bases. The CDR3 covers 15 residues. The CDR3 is CASSLSTGAHNEQFF. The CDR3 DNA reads TGTGCCAGCAGCTTATCCACAGGAGCCCACAATGAGCAGTTCTTC.

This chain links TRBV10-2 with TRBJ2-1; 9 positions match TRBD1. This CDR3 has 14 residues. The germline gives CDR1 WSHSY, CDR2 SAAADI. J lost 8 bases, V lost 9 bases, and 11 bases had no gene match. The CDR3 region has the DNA TGCGCCAGTACCGGGACAGGGATGTTGGATGAGCAGTTCTTC. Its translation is CASTGTGMLDEQFF.

CDR3 bases: TGCGCCAGCAGCTCAGACAGGGCGAACACCGGGGAGCTGTTTTTT. Translated, it gives CASSSDRANTGELFF. The gene calls are TRBV5-1 and TRBJ2-2; TRBD1 matches 7 bases. The CDR3 has 15 residues. J was trimmed by 0 bases and V by 3 bases; bases with no gene match: 2. From germline, CDR1 is SGHRS and CDR2 YFSETQ.

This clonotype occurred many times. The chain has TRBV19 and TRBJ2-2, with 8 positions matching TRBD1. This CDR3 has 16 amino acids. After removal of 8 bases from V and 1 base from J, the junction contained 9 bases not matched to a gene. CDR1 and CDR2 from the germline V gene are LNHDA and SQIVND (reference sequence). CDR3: CASHRTDRENTGELFF. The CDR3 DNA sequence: TGTGCCAGTCATCGAACGGACAGGGAGAACACCGGGGAGCTGTTTTTT.

The CDR3 here is CASSQVNYNQPQHF. The DNA for the CDR3 is TGCGCCAGCAGCCAAGTTAATTACAATCAGCCCCAGCATTTT. The gene calls are TRBV4-1 and TRBJ1-5; D gene uncertain. Germline loops: CDR1 MGHRA, CDR2 YSYEKL. The V end lost 1 base, the J end lost 3 bases, and 7 bases lay between the germline ends. The CDR3 sequence is 14 residues long.

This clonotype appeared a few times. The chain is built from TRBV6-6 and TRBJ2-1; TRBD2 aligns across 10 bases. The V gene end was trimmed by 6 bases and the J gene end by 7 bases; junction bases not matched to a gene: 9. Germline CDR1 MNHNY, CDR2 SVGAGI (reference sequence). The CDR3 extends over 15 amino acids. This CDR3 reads CASRRSGGTSNEQFF. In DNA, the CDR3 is TGTGCCAGCAGACGTAGCGGGGGGACTTCTAATGAGCAGTTCTTC.

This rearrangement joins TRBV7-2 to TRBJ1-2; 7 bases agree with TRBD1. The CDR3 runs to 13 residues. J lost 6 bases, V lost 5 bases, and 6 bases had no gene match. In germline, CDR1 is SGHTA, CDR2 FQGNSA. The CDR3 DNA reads TGTGCCAGCAGCGTCGACAGGGTAGATGGCTACACCTTC. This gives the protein CASSVDRVDGYTF.

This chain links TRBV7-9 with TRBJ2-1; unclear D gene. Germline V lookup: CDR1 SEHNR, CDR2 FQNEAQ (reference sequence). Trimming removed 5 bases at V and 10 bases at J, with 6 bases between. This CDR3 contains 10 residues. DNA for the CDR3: TGTGCCAGCAGCGTTCTAGAGCAGTTCTTC. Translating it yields CASSVLEQFF.

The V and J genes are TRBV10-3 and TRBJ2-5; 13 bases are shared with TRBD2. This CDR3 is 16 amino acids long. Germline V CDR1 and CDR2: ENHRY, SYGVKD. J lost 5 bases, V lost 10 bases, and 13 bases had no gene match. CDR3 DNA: TGTGCCACACAAGGGACTAGCGGGGCCGATTTGGAGACCCAGTACTTC. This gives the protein CATQGTSGADLETQYF.

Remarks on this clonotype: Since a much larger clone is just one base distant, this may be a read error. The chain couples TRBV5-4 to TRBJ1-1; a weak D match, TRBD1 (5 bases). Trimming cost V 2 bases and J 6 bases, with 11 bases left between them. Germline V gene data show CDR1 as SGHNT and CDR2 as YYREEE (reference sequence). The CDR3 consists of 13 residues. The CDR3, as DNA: TGTGCCAGCAGCTTTGCAGGGTTGGCTGAAGCTTTCTTT. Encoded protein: CASSFAGLAEAFF.

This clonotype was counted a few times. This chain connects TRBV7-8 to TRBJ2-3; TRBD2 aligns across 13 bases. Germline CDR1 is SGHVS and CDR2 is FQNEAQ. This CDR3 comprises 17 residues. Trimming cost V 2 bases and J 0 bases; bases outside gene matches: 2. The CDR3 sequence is CASSLWTSGGSTDTQYF. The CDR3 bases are TGTGCCAGCAGCTTATGGACTAGCGGGGGAAGCACAGATACGCAGTATTTT.

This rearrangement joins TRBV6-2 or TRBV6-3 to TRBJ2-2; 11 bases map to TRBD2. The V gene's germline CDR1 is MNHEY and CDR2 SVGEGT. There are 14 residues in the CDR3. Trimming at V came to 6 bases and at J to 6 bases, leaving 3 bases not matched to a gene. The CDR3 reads CASRKTSGAGELFF. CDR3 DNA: TGTGCCAGCAGGAAGACTAGCGGGGCCGGGGAGCTGTTTTTT.

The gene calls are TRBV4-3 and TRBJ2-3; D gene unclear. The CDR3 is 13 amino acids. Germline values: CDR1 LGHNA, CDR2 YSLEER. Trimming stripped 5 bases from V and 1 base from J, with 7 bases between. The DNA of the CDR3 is TGCGCCAGCAGCTCTAGGGGCACAGATACGCAGTATTTT. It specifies CASSSRGTDTQYF.

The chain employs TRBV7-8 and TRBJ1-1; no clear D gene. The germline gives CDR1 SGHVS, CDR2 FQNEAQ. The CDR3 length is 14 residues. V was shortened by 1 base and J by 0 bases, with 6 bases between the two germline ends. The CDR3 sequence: CASSLGLMNTEAFF. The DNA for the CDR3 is TGTGCCAGCAGCTTAGGGCTCATGAACACTGAAGCTTTCTTT.

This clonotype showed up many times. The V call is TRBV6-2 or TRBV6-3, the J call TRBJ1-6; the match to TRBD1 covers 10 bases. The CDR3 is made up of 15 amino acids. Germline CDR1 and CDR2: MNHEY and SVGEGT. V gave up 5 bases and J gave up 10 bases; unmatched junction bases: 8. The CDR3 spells CASSVTGTGVSPLHF. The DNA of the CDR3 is TGTGCCAGCAGTGTCACCGGGACAGGGGTGTCACCCCTCCACTTT.

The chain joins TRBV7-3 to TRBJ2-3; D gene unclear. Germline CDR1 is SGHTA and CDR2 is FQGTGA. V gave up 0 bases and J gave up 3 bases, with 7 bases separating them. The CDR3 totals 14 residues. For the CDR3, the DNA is TGTGCCAGCAGCTTAACTAAAGGGACAGATACGCAGTATTTT. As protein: CASSLTKGTDTQYF.

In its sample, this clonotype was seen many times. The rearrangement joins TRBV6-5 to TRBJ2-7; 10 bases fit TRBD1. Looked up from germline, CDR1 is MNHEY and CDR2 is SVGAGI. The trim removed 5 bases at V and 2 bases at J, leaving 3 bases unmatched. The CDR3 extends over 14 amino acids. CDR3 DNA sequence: TGTGCCAGCAGTGAGACAGGGGGCACCTACGAGCAGTACGTC. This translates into CASSETGGTYEQYV.

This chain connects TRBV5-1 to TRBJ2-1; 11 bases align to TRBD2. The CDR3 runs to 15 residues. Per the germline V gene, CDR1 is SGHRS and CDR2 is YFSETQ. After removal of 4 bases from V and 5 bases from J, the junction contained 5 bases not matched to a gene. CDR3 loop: CASSPPGLADNEQFF. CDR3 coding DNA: TGCGCCAGCAGCCCGCCGGGACTAGCGGACAATGAGCAGTTCTTC.

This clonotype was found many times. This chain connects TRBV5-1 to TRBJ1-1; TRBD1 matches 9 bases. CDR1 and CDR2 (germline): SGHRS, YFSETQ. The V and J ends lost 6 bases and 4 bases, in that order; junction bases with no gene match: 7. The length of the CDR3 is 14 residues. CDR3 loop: CASKRTGVPTEAFF. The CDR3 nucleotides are TGCGCCAGCAAGCGGACAGGGGTCCCCACTGAAGCTTTCTTT.

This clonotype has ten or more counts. DNA for the CDR3: TGTGCCAGCAGCTTAAACGGCCAATATGGCTACACCTTC. It specifies CASSLNGQYGYTF. The chain links TRBV5-5 to TRBJ1-2; no definite D call. V lost 2 bases, J lost 5 bases, and 10 bases lay in between. Germline CDR1 and CDR2: SGHKS and YYEKEE (reference sequence). This CDR3 is 13 amino acids long.

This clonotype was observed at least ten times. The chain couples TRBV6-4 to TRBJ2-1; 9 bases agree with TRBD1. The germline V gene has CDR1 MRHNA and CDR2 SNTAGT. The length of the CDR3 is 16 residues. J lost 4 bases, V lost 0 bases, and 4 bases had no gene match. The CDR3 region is CASSDSGTGTYNEQFF. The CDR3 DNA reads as TGTGCCAGCAGTGACTCAGGGACAGGGACATACAATGAGCAGTTCTTC.

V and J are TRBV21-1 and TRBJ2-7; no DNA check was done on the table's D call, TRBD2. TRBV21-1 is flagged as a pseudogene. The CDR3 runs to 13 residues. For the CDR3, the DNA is TGTGCCAGGGGGGCCTCCCGGGCCTACGAGCAGTACGTC. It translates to CARGASRAYEQYV.

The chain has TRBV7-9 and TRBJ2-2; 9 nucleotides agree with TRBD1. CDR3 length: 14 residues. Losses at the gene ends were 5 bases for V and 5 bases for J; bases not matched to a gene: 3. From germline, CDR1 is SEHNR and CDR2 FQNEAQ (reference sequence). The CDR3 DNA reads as TGTGCCAGCAGCCCGGGACAGGGAACCGGGGAGCTGTTTTTT. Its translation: CASSPGQGTGELFF.